The T cell receptor beta chain under discussion was sequenced for a study of T cell repertoires in cytomegalovirus infection. Study context: Recently identified HLA-C-restricted CMV epitopes and well-studied HLA-B-restricted CMV epitopes were used by the study. The public TCR beta signatures pointed to both CMV infection and matching HLA type. Notes on the study in general: The ex vivo response showed dominance by HLA-C-restricted CMV-specific TCR beta clonotypes. Cumulative public TCR beta family frequency identified carriers of CMV plus the relevant HLA.

A remark on this clonotype: Its antigen is still unknown.

Each CDR3 protein is one row after TCRdb ran MiXCR on the reads. The sample shows roughly 920,000 distinct CDR3 sequences, more than 25% of them seen only once. Germline V gene lookup returns CDR1 LNHNV and CDR2 YYDKDF (reference sequence). The CDR3 sequence is 17 residues long. The V and J ends lost 8 bases and 5 bases, in that order; junction bases with no gene match: 19. This receptor was taken from a human donor in good health (CMV status not recorded). Some clones in this sample may be carry-over from other donors' samples. Here the sequenced sample was cultured CD8+ T cells from PBMCs, taken from culture after CMV antigen stimulation. This sequence joins TRBV15 and TRBJ2-5; 8 positions match TRBD1. This CDR3 is CATDQDREEGVRETQYF. Here the CDR3 DNA reads TGTGCCACCGACCAGGACAGGGAGGAGGGCGTCCGGGAGACCCAGTACTTC.